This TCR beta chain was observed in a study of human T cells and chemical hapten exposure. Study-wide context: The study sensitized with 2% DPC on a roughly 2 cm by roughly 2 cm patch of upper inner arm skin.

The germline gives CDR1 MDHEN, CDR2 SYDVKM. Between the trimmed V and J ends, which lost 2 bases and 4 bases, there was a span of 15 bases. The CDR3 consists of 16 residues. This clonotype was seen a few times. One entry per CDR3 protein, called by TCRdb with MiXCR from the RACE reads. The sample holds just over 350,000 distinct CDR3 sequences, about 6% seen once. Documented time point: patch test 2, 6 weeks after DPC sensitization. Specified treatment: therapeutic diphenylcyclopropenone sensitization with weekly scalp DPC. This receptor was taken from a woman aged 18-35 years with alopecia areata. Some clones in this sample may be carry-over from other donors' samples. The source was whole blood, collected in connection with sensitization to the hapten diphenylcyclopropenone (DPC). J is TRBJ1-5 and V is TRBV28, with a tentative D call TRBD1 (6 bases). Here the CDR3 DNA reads TGTGCCAGCAGTTTAATGACAGGAGTTTTAAATCAGCCCCAGCATTTT. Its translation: CASSLMTGVLNQPQHF.